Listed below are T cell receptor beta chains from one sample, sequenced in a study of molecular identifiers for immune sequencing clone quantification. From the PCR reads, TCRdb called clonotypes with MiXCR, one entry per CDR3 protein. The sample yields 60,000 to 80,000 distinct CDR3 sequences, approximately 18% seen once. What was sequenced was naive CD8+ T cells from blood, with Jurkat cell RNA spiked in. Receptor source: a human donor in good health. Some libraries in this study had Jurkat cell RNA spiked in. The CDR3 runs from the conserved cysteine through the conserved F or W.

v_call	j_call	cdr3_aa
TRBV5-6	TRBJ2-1	CASSLRRDTQTSGISSYNEQFF
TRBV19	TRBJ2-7	CASSFLLGQACEQYF
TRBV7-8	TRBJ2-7	CASSKGLADSQLAYEQYF
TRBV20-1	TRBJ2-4	CSAPPGSLAKNIQSF
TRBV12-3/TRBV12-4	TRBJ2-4	CASSLAGGPGDIQYF
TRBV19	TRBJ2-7	CASQQNPLYEQYF
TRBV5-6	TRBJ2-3	CASSLGWDTQYF
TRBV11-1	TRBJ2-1	CASSSWATSSYNEQFF
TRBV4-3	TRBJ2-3	CASSQDAGGLDTQYF
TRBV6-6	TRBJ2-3	CASSYSEDTQYF
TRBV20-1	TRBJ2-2	CSARGVAGVPDTGELFF
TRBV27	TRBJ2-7	CASSLSAPRYYEQYF
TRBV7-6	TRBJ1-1	CASSFRVFDTEAFF
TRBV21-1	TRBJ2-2	CASSGPGDRGNTGELFF
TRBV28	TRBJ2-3	CASAGVTQYF
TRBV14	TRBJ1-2	CASSQGPNYGYTF
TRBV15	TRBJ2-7	CATSQGQPYEQYF
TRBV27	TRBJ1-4	CASSLTGSDEKLFF
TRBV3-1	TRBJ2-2	CASSLKAGTGELFF
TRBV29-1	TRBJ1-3	CSVEDLGLGGNTIYF
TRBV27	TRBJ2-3	CASRLAGGKDTQYF
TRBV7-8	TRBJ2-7	CASSFWTGGIYEQYF
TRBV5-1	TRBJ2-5	CASSLSASGSQGETQYF
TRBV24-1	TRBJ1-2	CATQGRIDYGYTF
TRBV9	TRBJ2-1	CASSTGLNNEQFF
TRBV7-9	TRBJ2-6	CASSSPGTGGGSGANVLTF
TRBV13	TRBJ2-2	CASSFRDRANTGELFF
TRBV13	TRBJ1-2	CASSLAGRGSGYTF
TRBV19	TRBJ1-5	CASTPYTTGLHQPQHF
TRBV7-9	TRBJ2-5	CASSLWGDGETQYF
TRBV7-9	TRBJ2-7	CASSPPRRIYEQYF
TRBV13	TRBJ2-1	CASSEAAGPGGNEPFF
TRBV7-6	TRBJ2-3	CASSLGGQARNTDTQYF
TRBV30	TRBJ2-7	CAWGDRPEQYF
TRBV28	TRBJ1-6	CASSLRQGHSYNSPLHF
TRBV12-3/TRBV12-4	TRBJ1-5	CASSPTGAGHQHF
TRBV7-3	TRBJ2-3	CASSTNGADTQYF
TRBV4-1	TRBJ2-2	CASSSGTSGRGIGELFF
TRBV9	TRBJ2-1	CASSPDLYSYNEQFF
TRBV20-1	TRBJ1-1	CSARLGLSNTEAFF
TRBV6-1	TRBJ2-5	CAGSEGRPKYF
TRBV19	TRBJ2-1	CASSIARGNEQFF